These 15 T cell receptor beta chains were sequenced from one sample in a study of blood T cell repertoires in COVID-19. Method: immunoSEQ multiplex PCR; TCRdb's copy keeps in-frame clones and lacks some. Of approximately 310,000 clones listed, 80% to 90% are singletons. Sequenced: peripheral blood. The source is a woman in her forties or fifties who had recovered from COVID-19.

CDR3 sequence: CASRQGALNEKLFF. CDR3 nucleotides: TGTGCCAGCCGACAGGGGGCCCTAAATGAAAAACTGTTTTTT. J is TRBJ1-4 and V is TRBV2, with TRBD1 identical over 10 bases. Trimming cost V 8 bases and J 5 bases; bases outside gene matches: 5. The germline V gene encodes CDR1 SNHLY and CDR2 FYNNEI. The CDR3 is 14 residues long. The variable domain in full, with the rest retrieved from reference TRBV2 and TRBJ1-4, is EPEVTQTPSHQVTQMGQEVILRCVPISNHLYFYWYRQILGQKVEFLVSFYNNEISEKSEIFDDQFSVERPDGSNFTLKIRSTKLEDSAMYFCASRQGALNEKLFFGSGTQLSVL.

V is TRBV28 and J is TRBJ1-2; 9 bases align to TRBD1. CDR3 length: 15 residues. CDR1 and CDR2 (germline): MDHEN, SYDVKM. V was clipped by 2 bases and J by 3 bases; unmatched bases: 4. This CDR3 is CASSLVGDRDYGYTF. The CDR3 DNA follows: TGTGCCAGCAGTTTAGTAGGGGACAGGGACTATGGCTACACCTTC.

The genes are TRBV27 and TRBJ2-3; tentative D call: TRBD2 (5 bases). This CDR3 comprises 15 residues. The V gene lost 3 bases and the J gene lost 4 bases, with 14 bases spanning the gap. Germline CDR1 is MNHEY and CDR2 is SMNVEV (reference sequence). For the CDR3, the DNA is TGTGCCAGCAGTTTTACGTGGGAGAGGGCAGATACGCAGTATTTT. Its protein is CASSFTWERADTQYF.

The chain couples TRBV12-3 or TRBV12-4 to TRBJ2-1; 12 bases fit TRBD2. The CDR3 is 12 residues long. V lost 5 bases, J lost 15 bases, and 5 bases stayed unmatched. CDR3 sequence (DNA): TGTGCCAGCAGTCCCGGACTAGCGGGACGGTTCTTC. It specifies CASSPGLAGRFF.

This clone was picked up one time. The chain is built from TRBV28 and TRBJ2-1, with 10 bases lining up with TRBD2. The trim removed 1 base at V and 11 bases at J, leaving 5 bases unmatched. This CDR3 has 14 residues. CDR1 is MDHEN and CDR2 is SYDVKM in the germline V gene. CDR3 amino acids: CASSLLGTSGKQFF. The CDR3 bases are TGTGCCAGCAGTTTATTGGGCACTAGCGGGAAGCAGTTCTTC. The variable domain in full, with the rest retrieved from reference TRBV28 and TRBJ2-1, is DVKVTQSSRYLVKRTGEKVFLECVQDMDHENMFWYRQDPGLGLRLIYFSYDVKMKEKGDIPEGYSVSREKKERFSLILESASTNQTSMYLCASSLLGTSGKQFFGPGTRLTVL.

V and J are TRBV5-1 and TRBJ2-7; the match to TRBD2 covers 12 bases. After removal of 2 bases from V and 3 bases from J, the junction contained 3 bases not matched to a gene. Germline CDR1 and CDR2: SGHRS and YFSETQ. This CDR3 has 15 residues. In DNA form, the CDR3 reads TGCGCCAGCAGCTTTGGGACTAGCGGGTACTACGAGCAGTACTTC. This encodes CASSFGTSGYYEQYF.

The J gene is TRBJ1-5, the V gene TRBV27; no firm D call. The CDR3 is 13 residues long. The germline V and J ends were trimmed by 6 bases and 1 base, with 7 bases remaining between them. CDR1 and CDR2 from the germline V gene are MNHEY and SMNVEV (reference sequence). CDR3 region: CASRQRSNQPQHF. In DNA, the CDR3 is TGTGCCAGCAGACAGCGGAGCAATCAGCCCCAGCATTTT.

The gene calls are TRBV12-5 and TRBJ2-5, with 14 bases lining up with TRBD2. Germline assignment: CDR1 LGHNT and CDR2 FRNRAP. Germline trimming cut 5 bases from V and 4 bases from J; bases unmatched to any gene: 12. This CDR3 has 18 residues. Written as DNA, the CDR3 is TGTGCTAGTGGTAACGCCGGGACTAGCGGGAGTAATCGAGAGACCCAGTACTTC. It codes for CASGNAGTSGSNRETQYF.

The V and J genes are TRBV6-4 and TRBJ1-1, with 9 bases identical to TRBD1. From germline, CDR1 is MRHNA and CDR2 SNTAGT. V gave up 4 bases and J gave up 3 bases; unmatched junction bases: 3. The CDR3 has 14 residues. The CDR3 region has the DNA TGTGCCAGCAGTGCCCGGACAGGGGACACTGAAGCTTTCTTT. Its translation: CASSARTGDTEAFF.

This chain links TRBV3-1 (or the pseudogene TRBV3-2) with TRBJ1-3; D call uncertain. The CDR3 length is 13 residues. Germline CDR1 LGHDT, CDR2 YNNKEL (reference sequence). Trimming pared 4 bases from V and 4 bases from J, leaving 8 bases between. CDR3 amino acids: CASSLSTGNTIYF. The CDR3 DNA is TGTGCCAGCAGCCTAAGTACAGGAAACACCATATATTTT.

This chain links TRBV28 with TRBJ1-3; D might be TRBD1 (6 bases). The CDR3 is 13 amino acids. Germline lookup yields CDR1 MDHEN and CDR2 SYDVKM. The V end was cut by 6 bases, the J end by 4 bases, with 10 bases between. The CDR3 DNA sequence: TGTGCCAGCAGACTGGGACAAGGAAACACCATATATTTT. This codes for CASRLGQGNTIYF. Full variable domain (rest looked up from reference TRBV28 and TRBJ1-3): DVKVTQSSRYLVKRTGEKVFLECVQDMDHENMFWYRQDPGLGLRLIYFSYDVKMKEKGDIPEGYSVSREKKERFSLILESASTNQTSMYLCASRLGQGNTIYFGEGSWLTVV.

The chain is built from TRBV6-5 and TRBJ1-4; 7 bases line up with TRBD1. CDR1 MNHEY and CDR2 SVGAGI come from the germline V gene. Trimming took 6 bases from V and 6 from J; bases not matched to a gene: 10. This CDR3 region has 15 residues. This chain's CDR3 is CASRRTGQADEKLFF. CDR3 coding DNA: TGTGCCAGCAGGAGGACAGGACAGGCTGATGAAAAACTGTTTTTT.

The rearrangement joins TRBV28 to TRBJ1-2, with a weak D call TRBD1 (6 bases). Germline V gives CDR1 MDHEN, CDR2 SYDVKM. The germline V and J ends were trimmed by 8 bases and 8 bases, with 15 bases remaining between them. This CDR3 region has 12 residues. CDR3 bases: TGTGCCAGCTCCCGCGGGGGGCAAGGCTACACCTTC. It specifies CASSRGGQGYTF.

V gene TRBV21-1 combines with J gene TRBJ1-5. TRBV21-1 has pseudogene status. The CDR3 runs 19 residues. CDR3 bases: TGTGCCAGCAGCAAAGCGTTGCGGGACCAATTAATTAGCAATCAGCCCCAGCATTTT. It encodes CASSKALRDQLISNQPQHF.

For the CDR3, the DNA is TGCGCCAGCAGCGCAAGCCCGGGACTTAAGACAGGAAACACCATATATTTT. Its protein product is CASSASPGLKTGNTIYF. The rearrangement joins TRBV5-1 to TRBJ1-3; D may be TRBD1 (5 bases). CDR1 and CDR2 from the germline V gene are SGHRS and YFSETQ. The V and J ends lost 4 bases and 4 bases respectively, with 21 bases between them. This CDR3 is 17 amino acids long. The whole variable domain, remainder taken from reference TRBV5-1 and TRBJ1-3, is KAGVTQTPRYLIKTRGQQVTLSCSPISGHRSVSWYQQTPGQGLQFLFEYFSETQRNKGNFPGRFSGRQFSNSRSEMNVSTLELGDSALYLCASSASPGLKTGNTIYFGEGSWLTVV.